This TCR beta chain derives from a study of blood T cell repertoires in COVID-19. On the study more broadly: The United States, Italy and Spain provided the acute and convalescent COVID-19 samples. The analysed material was cDNA or gDNA that came from T cells, B-cell-depleted T cells, or PBMCs.

The table lists this clone with a few counts. The length of the CDR3 is 14 residues. Trimming stripped 1 base from V and 6 bases from J, with 13 bases between. The V gene's germline CDR1 is SGHTA and CDR2 FQGTGA. Some clones are missing from TCRdb's copy, which holds only in-frame ones; the method was immunoSEQ multiplex PCR. The table records some 190,000 clones, 80% of them present only once. The chain is built from TRBV7-3 and TRBJ2-7; a possible D gene is TRBD2 (5 bases). The clonotype was recovered from a man in his sixties who had been exposed to COVID-19. Source material: PBMCs or T cells enriched from blood (not recorded which). CDR3 in DNA: TGTGCCAGCAGCTTAATTCCTAGGGCGGGCGAGCAGTACTTC. Translated: CASSLIPRAGEQYF.